This T cell receptor (beta chain) was sequenced in a study of vaccination and CD4 T cells after COVID-19. Across the study: Control cultures were given a CEFX pool, an HIV-1 Nef pool, or no peptide.

The treatment denotes: approximately nine-day PBMC culture with coronavirus spike peptide pools or control peptides (ViraFEST assay). ViraFEST sequenced TCRs after peptide-pool expansion of antigen-specific T cells. The Oncomine TCR Beta short-read assay was applied to DNA of cultured CD4+ T cells. TCRdb processed the PCR reads anew with MiXCR; each CDR3 protein has one entry. The sample consists of approximately 15,000 distinct CDR3 sequences, roughly 30% of them appearing once. Remarks on this clonotype: Its antigen is unknown.

Germline loops: CDR1 KGHDR, CDR2 SFDVKD. This CDR3 is built from 13 residues. The J segment lost 4 bases and the V segment lost 7 bases, leaving 3 bases of the junction unmatched. The source is a human donor with COVID-19. Sequencing was done on a sample of cultured CD4+ T cells from blood. The rearrangement joins TRBV24-1 to TRBJ2-3; 8 nucleotides align to TRBD1. The CDR3 coding sequence is TGTGCCACCAGCCAGGGGGCACCAGATACGCAGTATTTT. Protein sequence: CATSQGAPDTQYF.